This T cell receptor (beta chain) was documented in a study of blood T cell repertoires in COVID-19. Repertoires were generated with immunoSEQ multiplex PCR, while TCRdb's copy carries only in-frame clones and drops some. The sample carries some 220,000 clones, nearly 90% recorded once. This CDR3 comprises 14 residues. V dropped 4 bases and J dropped 8 bases, with 18 bases sitting between them. The germline V gene has CDR1 SGDLS and CDR2 YYNGEE. Sample: peripheral blood. The chain uses TRBV9 and TRBJ1-2; tentative D call: TRBD1 (6 bases). The sequence was collected from a woman younger than 30 who had recovered from COVID-19. The CDR3, as DNA: TGTGCCAGCAGCACGCCCCCCCAGGGGACCGGCTACACCTTC. Translated, it gives CASSTPPQGTGYTF.